Each of the 24 T cell receptor beta chains below was sequenced from the same sample in a study of brain metastases from non-small cell lung cancer. Sequencing was performed with immunoSEQ multiplex PCR; in TCRdb, only in-frame clones are kept and a portion is missing. The table has about 16,000 clones, about four fifths seen once; the top ten hold roughly 7.7%. Sequenced sample: primary lung tumor tissue. These TCRs come from a donor at least 40 years old with non-small cell lung cancer.

V and J are TRBV3-1 (or the pseudogene TRBV3-2) and TRBJ1-1, with a weak D call TRBD1 (5 bases). This CDR3 comprises 13 residues. The V end lost 1 base, the J end lost 11 bases, and 14 bases lay between the germline ends. CDR1 is LGHDT, CDR2 YNNKEL, per germline (reference sequence). The CDR3 sequence: CASSQARALEAFF. CDR3 DNA: TGTGCCAGCAGCCAAGCCAGGGCCCTCGAGGCTTTCTTT.

This clone was recorded once. The chain carries TRBV7-2 and TRBJ1-2; TRBD1 is a possible D gene (6 bases). The CDR3 runs 15 residues. Trimming took 1 base from V and 8 from J, leaving 17 bases between them. Germline V CDR1 and CDR2: SGHTA, FQGNSA. The CDR3 loop is CASSLDSGGSRGYTF. CDR3 bases: TGTGCCAGCAGCTTAGACTCGGGGGGCTCGAGAGGCTACACCTTC.

This clone occurred a few times. The chain combines TRBV7-2 with TRBJ2-1, with D possibly matching TRBD1 (6 bases). Looked up from germline, CDR1 is SGHTA and CDR2 is FQGNSA. Deletions cut 4 bases from V and 6 bases from J, with 10 bases between. The CDR3 consists of 13 residues. CDR3 in amino acids: CASSWQGGNEQFF. In DNA, the CDR3 is TGTGCCAGCAGCTGGCAAGGGGGCAATGAGCAGTTCTTC. The variable domain in full, with the rest retrieved from reference TRBV7-2 and TRBJ2-1, is GAGVSQSPSNKVTEKGKDVELRCDPISGHTALYWYRQSLGQGLEFLIYFQGNSAPDKSGLPSDRFSAERTGGSVSTLTIQRTQQEDSAVYLCASSWQGGNEQFFGPGTRLTVL.

The rearrangement uses TRBV6-2 or TRBV6-3 and TRBJ1-6; D possibly corresponds to TRBD1 (5 bases). V was shortened by 7 bases and J by 0 bases, with 16 bases between the two germline ends. The CDR3 runs 17 residues. In germline, CDR1 is MNHEY, CDR2 SVGEGT. Here the CDR3 DNA reads TGTGCCAGCACCCCGGGACTGGGGAGCTCCTATAATTCACCCCTCCACTTT. This sequence encodes CASTPGLGSSYNSPLHF.

This clone was seen a single time. The rearrangement joins TRBV7-2 to TRBJ1-5; TRBD1 might be the D (5 bases). The ends were cut back, 2 bases at V and 3 bases at J, with 11 bases in the middle. The CDR3 consists of 15 residues. In germline, CDR1 is SGHTA, CDR2 FQGNSA. CDR3 nucleotide sequence: TGTGCCAGCAGCTTATCTCGGGGGGACAATCAGCCCCAGCATTTT. It encodes CASSLSRGDNQPQHF.

The rearrangement joins TRBV9 to TRBJ1-1; TRBD1 is a possible D gene (5 bases). Germline loops: CDR1 SGDLS, CDR2 YYNGEE. The CDR3 is made up of 15 amino acids. V was cut by 4 bases and J by 4 bases, with 17 bases left in between. The CDR3 bases are TGTGCCAGCAGCCCAGCCCAGGGAGTCGCCACTGAAGCTTTCTTT. It specifies CASSPAQGVATEAFF.

The table lists this clone with a count of one. The J gene is TRBJ1-2, the V gene TRBV4-3; 9 positions agree with TRBD1. The CDR3 loop spans 16 amino acids. The V gene end was trimmed by 1 base and the J gene end by 5 bases; junction bases not matched to a gene: 8. Looked up from germline, CDR1 is LGHNA and CDR2 is YSLEER. The chain's CDR3 is CASSQGPRTGEYGYTF. The CDR3 DNA follows: TGCGCCAGCAGCCAAGGACCGAGGACAGGGGAATATGGCTACACCTTC.

The V gene is TRBV12-5, the J gene TRBJ2-5; TRBD1 aligns across 8 bases. CDR3 length: 21 residues. V was clipped by 0 bases and J by 2 bases; unmatched bases: 20. Germline loops: CDR1 LGHNT, CDR2 FRNRAP. CDR3 protein: CASGLVPPGQGLQFLQETQYF. The CDR3 coding sequence is TGTGCTAGTGGTTTGGTCCCGCCTGGACAGGGTCTTCAATTCTTACAAGAGACCCAGTACTTC.

The rearrangement uses TRBV9 and TRBJ1-2; unclear D gene. Germline V lookup: CDR1 SGDLS, CDR2 YYNGEE. CDR3 length: 16 residues. V lost 0 bases and J 3 bases, leaving 15 bases between the germline ends. The CDR3 bases are TGTGCCAGCAGCGTAGATCTCGCGGAAGCATACTATGGCTACACCTTC. It codes for CASSVDLAEAYYGYTF.

This clone has only one observation. This chain uses TRBV14 with TRBJ2-3; 7 bases map to TRBD2. Per germline, CDR1 SGHDN and CDR2 FVKESK. J was trimmed by 3 bases and V by 4 bases; bases with no gene match: 7. The CDR3 spans 15 residues. This CDR3 reads CASSLWDSGTDTQYF. CDR3 in DNA: TGTGCCAGCAGCCTTTGGGATAGCGGGACAGATACGCAGTATTTT.

The J gene is TRBJ2-2, the V gene TRBV27; the match to TRBD1 covers 9 bases. The CDR3 consists of 17 residues. With V trimmed by 5 bases and J by 5 bases, 12 bases remained unmatched. Germline CDR1 MNHEY, CDR2 SMNVEV (reference sequence). The CDR3: CASSPQTTGGRTGELFF. Here the CDR3 DNA reads TGTGCCAGCAGTCCGCAAACTACAGGGGGCCGGACCGGGGAGCTGTTTTTT.

The genes are TRBV7-9 and TRBJ2-3, with D tentatively TRBD2 (6 bases). The CDR3 extends over 15 amino acids. Trimming stripped 5 bases from V and 5 bases from J, with 17 bases between. The germline V gene has CDR1 SEHNR and CDR2 FQNEAQ (reference sequence). This CDR3 is CASSQEGPGQDTQYF. The CDR3 coding sequence is TGTGCCAGCAGCCAGGAGGGGCCAGGACAAGATACGCAGTATTTT.

The chain employs TRBV5-6 and TRBJ2-5; weak D call: TRBD1 (6 bases). The CDR3 consists of 16 residues. V dropped 4 bases and J dropped 5 bases, with 21 bases sitting between them. Germline CDR1 SGHDT, CDR2 YYEEEE. The DNA for the CDR3 is TGTGCCAGCAGCCCGACTCCGGGCAGGGGTGGCGAGACCCAGTACTTC. This encodes CASSPTPGRGGETQYF.

This chain connects TRBV14 to TRBJ1-2; D gene uncertain. This CDR3 is 14 amino acids long. Germline V gene sequence: CDR1 SGHDN, CDR2 FVKESK. Trimming left V 1 base short and J 2 bases short, with 8 bases between. The CDR3 DNA follows: TGTGCCAGCAGCCAAGGGAAGGGAAACTATGGCTACACCTTC. Translated: CASSQGKGNYGYTF.

This clone was picked up one time. Possible read error: a much larger clone is one base away. The chain recombines TRBV6-2 or TRBV6-3 with TRBJ1-2; weak D call: TRBD1 (5 bases). CDR1 MNHEY and CDR2 SVGEGT come from the germline V gene. This CDR3 has 14 amino acids. As DNA, the CDR3 is TGTACCAGCAGCATCCTCGGGGCCGGAAGGGGCTACACCTTC. Translated: CTSSILGAGRGYTF.

This rearrangement joins TRBV18 to TRBJ2-3, with TRBD2 matching over 8 bases. V was clipped by 3 bases and J by 6 bases; unmatched bases: 11. CDR1 KGHSH and CDR2 LQKENI come from the germline V gene. This CDR3 region has 16 residues. The CDR3 bases are TGTGCCAGCTCACCCCCCTCCGGGGGGGTAAAGGATACGCAGTATTTT. As protein: CASSPPSGGVKDTQYF.

The V gene is TRBV30, the J gene TRBJ2-2; 8 bases are shared with TRBD2. V shed 6 bases and J 4 bases; nucleotides not matched to a gene: 7. CDR3 length equals 14 residues. CDR1 is GTSNPN, CDR2 SVGIG, per germline (reference sequence). CDR3 amino acids: CACPGGPGTGELFF. DNA of the CDR3: TGTGCCTGCCCGGGGGGGCCCGGCACCGGGGAGCTGTTTTTT.

The V call is TRBV4-1, the J call TRBJ2-7; 11 positions agree with TRBD2. CDR3 length: 13 amino acids. Germline values: CDR1 MGHRA, CDR2 YSYEKL. V trimming: 4 bases; J trimming: 7 bases; junction bases outside the gene matches: 3. The DNA for the CDR3 is TGCGCCAGCAGCCCGAGACTAGCGGGGGAGCAGTACTTC. As protein: CASSPRLAGEQYF.

About this clone: At one of its ends the junction is not consistent with the germline gene, which may arise from a read error. The CDR3 loop reads CASSLGKEAQYF. CDR3 sequence (DNA): TGTGCCAGCAGCCTCGGAAAAGAGGCCCAGTACTTC. The rearrangement uses TRBV14 and TRBJ2-5; D is unresolved. The CDR3 covers 12 residues. Germline CDR1 SGHDN, CDR2 FVKESK. Drawing the rest from reference TRBV14 and TRBJ2-5, the complete variable domain is EAGVTQFPSHSVIEKGQTVTLRCDPISGHDNLYWYRRVMGKEIKFLLHFVKESKQDESGMPNNRFLAERTGGTYSTLKVQPAELEDSGVYFCASSLGKEAQYFGPGTRLLVL.

The gene calls are TRBV30 and TRBJ2-1; D gene uncertain. The CDR3 is 11 amino acids. Trimming removed 2 bases from V and 5 bases from J, with 4 bases in between. CDR1 is GTSNPN, CDR2 SVGIG, per germline (reference sequence). Written as DNA, the CDR3 is TGTGCCTGGAGTATAAACAATGAGCAGTTCTTC. Translation: CAWSINNEQFF.

The rearrangement uses TRBV7-9 and TRBJ1-1, with 7 bases aligning to TRBD1. Germline trimming cut 0 bases from V and 5 bases from J; bases unmatched to any gene: 3. The germline V gene encodes CDR1 SEHNR and CDR2 FQNEAQ (reference sequence). The CDR3 contains 14 residues. CDR3 nucleotides: TGTGCCAGCAGCTTAGCACAGGGGCAGACTGAAGCTTTCTTT. Translation gives CASSLAQGQTEAFF.

This chain uses TRBV5-5 with TRBJ2-1; D assignment may be TRBD1 or TRBD2 (6 bases each). Trimming pared 9 bases from V and 7 bases from J, leaving 17 bases between. There are 13 residues in the CDR3. The germline V gene has CDR1 SGHKS and CDR2 YYEKEE (reference sequence). The CDR3 region is CATNRGARNEQFF. The CDR3 bases are TGTGCCACGAATAGGGGGGCGCGGAATGAGCAGTTCTTC.

V and J are TRBV11-3 and TRBJ2-3; no definite D call. This CDR3 is built from 14 residues. V was shortened by 1 base and J by 2 bases, with 7 bases between the two germline ends. CDR1 is SGHNT, CDR2 YENEEA, per germline. This CDR3 is CASSLGGTTDTQYF. DNA of the CDR3: TGTGCCAGCAGCTTAGGAGGAACCACAGATACGCAGTATTTT. Using reference TRBV11-3 and TRBJ2-3 for the parts outside the CDR3, the full variable domain is EAGVVQSPRYKIIEKKQPVAFWCNPISGHNTLYWYLQNLGQGPELLIRYENEEAVDDSQLPKDRFSAERLKGVDSTLKIQPAELGDSAVYLCASSLGGTTDTQYFGPGTRLTVL.

V gene TRBV14 combines with J gene TRBJ2-7; D gene ambiguous. The CDR3 contains 13 residues. CDR1 is SGHDN and CDR2 is FVKESK in the germline V gene. V gave up 4 bases and J gave up 3 bases, with 10 bases separating them. CDR3 nucleotides: TGTGCCAGCAGCCCTCGACGGGTCTACGAGCAGTACTTC. It yields the protein CASSPRRVYEQYF. The full variable domain, rest sourced from reference TRBV14 and TRBJ2-7, is EAGVTQFPSHSVIEKGQTVTLRCDPISGHDNLYWYRRVMGKEIKFLLHFVKESKQDESGMPNNRFLAERTGGTYSTLKVQPAELEDSGVYFCASSPRRVYEQYFGPGTRLTVT.